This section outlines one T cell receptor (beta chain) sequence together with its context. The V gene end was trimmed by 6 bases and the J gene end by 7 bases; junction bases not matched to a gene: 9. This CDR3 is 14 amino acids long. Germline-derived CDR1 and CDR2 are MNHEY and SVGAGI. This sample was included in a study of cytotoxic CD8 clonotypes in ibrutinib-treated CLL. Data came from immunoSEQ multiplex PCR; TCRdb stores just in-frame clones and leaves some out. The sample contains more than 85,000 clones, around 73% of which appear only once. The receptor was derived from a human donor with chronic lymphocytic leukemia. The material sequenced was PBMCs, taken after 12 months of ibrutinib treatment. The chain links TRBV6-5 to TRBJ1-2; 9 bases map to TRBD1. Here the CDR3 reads CASSMTGGHSGYTF. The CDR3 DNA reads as TGTGCCAGCAGCATGACAGGGGGACACTCTGGCTACACCTTC.